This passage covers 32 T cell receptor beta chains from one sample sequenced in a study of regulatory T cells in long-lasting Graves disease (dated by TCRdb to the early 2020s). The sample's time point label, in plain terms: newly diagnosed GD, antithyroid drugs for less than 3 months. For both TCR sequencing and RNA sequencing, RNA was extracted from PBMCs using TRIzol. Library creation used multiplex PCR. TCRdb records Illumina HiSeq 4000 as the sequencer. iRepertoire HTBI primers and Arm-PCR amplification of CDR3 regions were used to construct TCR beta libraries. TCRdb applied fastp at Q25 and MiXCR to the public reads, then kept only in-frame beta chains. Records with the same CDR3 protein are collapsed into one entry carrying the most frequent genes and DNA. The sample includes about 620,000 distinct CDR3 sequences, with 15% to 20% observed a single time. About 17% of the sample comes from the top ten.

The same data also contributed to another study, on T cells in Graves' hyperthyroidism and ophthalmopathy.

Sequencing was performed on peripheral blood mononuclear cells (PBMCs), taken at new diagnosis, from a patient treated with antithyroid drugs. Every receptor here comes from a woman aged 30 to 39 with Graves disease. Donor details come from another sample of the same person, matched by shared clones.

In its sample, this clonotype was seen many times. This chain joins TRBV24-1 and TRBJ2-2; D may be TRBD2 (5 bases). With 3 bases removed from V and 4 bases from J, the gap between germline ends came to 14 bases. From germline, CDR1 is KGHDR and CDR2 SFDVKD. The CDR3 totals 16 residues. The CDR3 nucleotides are TGTGCCACCAGTGATGCCGGGTCCCTAGCCACCGGGGAGCTGTTTTTT. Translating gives CATSDAGSLATGELFF.

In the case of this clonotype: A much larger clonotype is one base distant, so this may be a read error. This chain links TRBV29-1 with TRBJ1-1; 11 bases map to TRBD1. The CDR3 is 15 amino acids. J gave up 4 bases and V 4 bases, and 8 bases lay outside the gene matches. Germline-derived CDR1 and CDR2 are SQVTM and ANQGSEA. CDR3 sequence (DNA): TGCAGCGTTGCCCCGGGACAGGGGGAGAGCACTGAAGCTTTCTTT. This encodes CSVAPGQGESTEAFF.

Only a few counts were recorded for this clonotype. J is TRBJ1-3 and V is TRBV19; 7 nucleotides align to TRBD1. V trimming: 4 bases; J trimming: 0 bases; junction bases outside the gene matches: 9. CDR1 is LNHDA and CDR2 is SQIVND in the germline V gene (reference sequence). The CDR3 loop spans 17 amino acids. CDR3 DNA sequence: TGTGCCAGTAGTAGGACCGGGACAGACTTCTCTGGAAACACCATATATTTT. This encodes CASSRTGTDFSGNTIYF.

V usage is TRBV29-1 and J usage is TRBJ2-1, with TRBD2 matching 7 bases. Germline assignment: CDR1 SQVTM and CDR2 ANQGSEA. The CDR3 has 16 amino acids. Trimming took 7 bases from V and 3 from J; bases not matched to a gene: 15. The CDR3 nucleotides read TGCAGCGCCGGAGTGGGTGCGGGAGTAATCTACAATGAGCAGTTCTTC. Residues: CSAGVGAGVIYNEQFF.

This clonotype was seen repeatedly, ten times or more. CDR3 in amino acids: CASTGTGRNSPLHF. Here the CDR3 DNA reads TGTGCCAGCACCGGGACAGGGAGGAATTCACCCCTCCACTTT. The J gene is TRBJ1-6, the V gene TRBV27; 9 bases are shared with TRBD1. Trimming removed 7 bases from V and 7 bases from J; junction bases left unmatched: 5. CDR3 size: 14 residues. CDR1 and CDR2 from the germline V gene are MNHEY and SMNVEV (reference sequence).

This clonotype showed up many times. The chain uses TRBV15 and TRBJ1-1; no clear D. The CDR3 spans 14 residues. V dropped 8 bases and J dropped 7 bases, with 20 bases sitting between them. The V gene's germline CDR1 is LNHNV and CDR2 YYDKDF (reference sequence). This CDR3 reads CATAQARKQIEAFF. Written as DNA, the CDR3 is TGTGCCACCGCCCAGGCACGTAAGCAGATTGAAGCTTTCTTT.

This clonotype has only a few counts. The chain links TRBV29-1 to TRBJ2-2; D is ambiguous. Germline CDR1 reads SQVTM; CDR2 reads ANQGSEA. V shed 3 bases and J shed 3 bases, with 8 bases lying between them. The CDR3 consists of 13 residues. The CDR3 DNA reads TGCAGCGTTGATGCGACCCACACCGGGGAGCTGTTTTTT. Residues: CSVDATHTGELFF.

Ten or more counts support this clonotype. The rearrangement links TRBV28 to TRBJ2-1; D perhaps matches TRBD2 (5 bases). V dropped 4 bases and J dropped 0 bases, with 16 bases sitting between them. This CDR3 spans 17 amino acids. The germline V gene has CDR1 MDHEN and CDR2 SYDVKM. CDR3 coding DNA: TGTGCCAGCAGTTCCCTCAGTGCGGGTAGCTCCTACAATGAGCAGTTCTTC. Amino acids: CASSSLSAGSSYNEQFF.

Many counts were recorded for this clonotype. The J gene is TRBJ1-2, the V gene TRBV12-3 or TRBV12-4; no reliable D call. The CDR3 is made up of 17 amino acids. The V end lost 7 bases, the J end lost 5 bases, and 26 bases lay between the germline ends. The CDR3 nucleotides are TGTGCCAGCATTCTGTGGGCTACTCAGATGGGAGGGTATGGCTACACCTTC. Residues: CASILWATQMGGYGYTF.

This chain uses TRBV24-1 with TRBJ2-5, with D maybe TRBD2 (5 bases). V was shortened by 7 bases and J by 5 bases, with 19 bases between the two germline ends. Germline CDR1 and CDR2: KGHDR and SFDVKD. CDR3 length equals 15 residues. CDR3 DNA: TGTGCCACCAGCCCGGGATCGACCCTCTGGGAGACCCAGTACTTC. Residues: CATSPGSTLWETQYF.

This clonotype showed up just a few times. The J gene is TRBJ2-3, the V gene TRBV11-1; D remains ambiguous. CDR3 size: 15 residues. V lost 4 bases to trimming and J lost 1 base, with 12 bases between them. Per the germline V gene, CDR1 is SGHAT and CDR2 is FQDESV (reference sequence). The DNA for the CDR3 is TGTGCCAGCAGCTCTCAGGCGCTACGCACAGATACGCAGTATTTT. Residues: CASSSQALRTDTQYF.

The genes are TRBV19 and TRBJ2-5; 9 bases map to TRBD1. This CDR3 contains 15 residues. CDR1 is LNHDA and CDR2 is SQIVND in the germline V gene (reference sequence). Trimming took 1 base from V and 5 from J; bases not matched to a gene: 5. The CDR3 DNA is TGTGCCAGTAGTATAGGGGGGACAGGGTCGGAGACCCAGTACTTC. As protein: CASSIGGTGSETQYF. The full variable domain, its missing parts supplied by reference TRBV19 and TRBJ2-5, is DGGITQSPKYLFRKEGQNVTLSCEQNLNHDAMYWYRQDPGQGLRLIYYSQIVNDFQKGDIAEGYSVSREKKESFPLTVTSAQKNPTAFYLCASSIGGTGSETQYFGPGTRLLVL.

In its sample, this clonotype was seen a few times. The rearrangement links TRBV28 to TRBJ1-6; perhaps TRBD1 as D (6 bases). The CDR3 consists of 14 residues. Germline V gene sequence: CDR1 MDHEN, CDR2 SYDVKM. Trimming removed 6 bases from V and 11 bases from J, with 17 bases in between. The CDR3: CASSPATGFPPLHF. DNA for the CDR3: TGTGCCAGCAGCCCCGCCACAGGGTTCCCACCCCTCCACTTT.

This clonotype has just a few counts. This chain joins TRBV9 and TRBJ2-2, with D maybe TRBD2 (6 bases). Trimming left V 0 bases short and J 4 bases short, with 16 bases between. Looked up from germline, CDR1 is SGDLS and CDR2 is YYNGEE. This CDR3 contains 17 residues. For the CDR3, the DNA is TGTGCCAGCAGCGTAGTCACCGTTGGGAGGACCACCGGGGAGCTGTTTTTT. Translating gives CASSVVTVGRTTGELFF.

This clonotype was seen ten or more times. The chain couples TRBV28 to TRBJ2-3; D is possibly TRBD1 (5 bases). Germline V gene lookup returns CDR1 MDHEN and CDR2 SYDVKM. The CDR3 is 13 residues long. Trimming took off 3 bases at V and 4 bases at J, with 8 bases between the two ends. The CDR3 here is CASSFGAADTQYF. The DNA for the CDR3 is TGTGCCAGCAGTTTTGGGGCCGCAGATACGCAGTATTTT.

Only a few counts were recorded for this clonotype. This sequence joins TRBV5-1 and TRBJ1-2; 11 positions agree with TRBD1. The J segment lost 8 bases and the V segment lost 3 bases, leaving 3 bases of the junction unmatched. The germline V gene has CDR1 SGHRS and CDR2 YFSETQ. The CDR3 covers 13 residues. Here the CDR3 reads CASSWDRGEGYTF. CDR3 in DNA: TGCGCCAGCAGCTGGGACAGGGGGGAAGGCTACACCTTC.

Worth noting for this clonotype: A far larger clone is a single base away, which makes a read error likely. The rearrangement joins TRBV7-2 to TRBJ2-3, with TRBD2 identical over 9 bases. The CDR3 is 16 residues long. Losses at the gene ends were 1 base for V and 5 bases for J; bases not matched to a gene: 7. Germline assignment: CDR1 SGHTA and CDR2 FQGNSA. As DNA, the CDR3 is TGTGCCAGCAGCTTAGAAGTAGCGGGAGATGGAGATACGCAGTATTTT. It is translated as CASSLEVAGDGDTQYF.

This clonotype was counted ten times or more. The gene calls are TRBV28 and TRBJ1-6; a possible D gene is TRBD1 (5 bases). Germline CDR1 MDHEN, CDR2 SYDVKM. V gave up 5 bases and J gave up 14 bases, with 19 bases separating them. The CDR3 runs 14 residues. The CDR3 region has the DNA TGTGCCAGCAGTACAGCAGGGTCGGGCGGAACCCTCCACTTT. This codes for CASSTAGSGGTLHF. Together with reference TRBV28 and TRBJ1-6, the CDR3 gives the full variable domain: DVKVTQSSRYLVKRTGEKVFLECVQDMDHENMFWYRQDPGLGLRLIYFSYDVKMKEKGDIPEGYSVSREKKERFSLILESASTNQTSMYLCASSTAGSGGTLHFGNGTRLTVT.

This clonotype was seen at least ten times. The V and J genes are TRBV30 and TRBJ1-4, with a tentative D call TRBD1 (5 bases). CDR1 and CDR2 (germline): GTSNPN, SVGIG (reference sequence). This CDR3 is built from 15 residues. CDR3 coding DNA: TGTGCACGGAATGGGGGAGATGCAACTAATGAAAAACTGTTTTTT. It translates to CARNGGDATNEKLFF.

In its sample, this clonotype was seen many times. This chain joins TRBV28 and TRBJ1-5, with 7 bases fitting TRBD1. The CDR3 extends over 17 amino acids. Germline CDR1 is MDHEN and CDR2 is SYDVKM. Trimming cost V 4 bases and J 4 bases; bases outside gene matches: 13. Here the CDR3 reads CASSSILTDRKNQPQHF. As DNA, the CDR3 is TGTGCCAGCAGTTCGATCCTGACGGACAGGAAAAATCAGCCCCAGCATTTT.

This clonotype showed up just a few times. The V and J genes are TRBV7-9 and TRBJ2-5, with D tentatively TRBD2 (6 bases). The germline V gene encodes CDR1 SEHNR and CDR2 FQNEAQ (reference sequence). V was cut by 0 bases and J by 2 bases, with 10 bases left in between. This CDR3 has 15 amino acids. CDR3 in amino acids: CASSLALGGQETQYF. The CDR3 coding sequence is TGTGCCAGCAGCTTAGCCCTGGGGGGACAAGAGACCCAGTACTTC.

CDR3 nucleotide sequence: TGTGCCAGCGCTTCTCTCCTGAATCCCTCGGGCGAGCAGTACTTC. Translation: CASASLLNPSGEQYF. The chain has TRBV28 and TRBJ2-7; D remains unclear. CDR1 is MDHEN and CDR2 is SYDVKM in the germline V gene. The germline V and J ends were trimmed by 8 bases and 6 bases, with 23 bases remaining between them. The CDR3 is 15 residues long.

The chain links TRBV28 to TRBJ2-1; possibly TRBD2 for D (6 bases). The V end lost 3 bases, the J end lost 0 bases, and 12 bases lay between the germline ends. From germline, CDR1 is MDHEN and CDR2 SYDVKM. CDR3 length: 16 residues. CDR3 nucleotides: TGTGCCAGCAGTTTTTTTGGGGGGAGCTCCTACAATGAGCAGTTCTTC. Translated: CASSFFGGSSYNEQFF. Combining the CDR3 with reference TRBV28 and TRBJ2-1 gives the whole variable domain DVKVTQSSRYLVKRTGEKVFLECVQDMDHENMFWYRQDPGLGLRLIYFSYDVKMKEKGDIPEGYSVSREKKERFSLILESASTNQTSMYLCASSFFGGSSYNEQFFGPGTRLTVL.

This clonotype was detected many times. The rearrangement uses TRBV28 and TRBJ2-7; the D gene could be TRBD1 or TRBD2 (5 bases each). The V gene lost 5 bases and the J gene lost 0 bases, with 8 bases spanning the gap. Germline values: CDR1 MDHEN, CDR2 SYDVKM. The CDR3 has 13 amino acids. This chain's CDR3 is CASSPGTSYEQYF. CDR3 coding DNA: TGTGCCAGCAGTCCCGGGACCTCCTACGAGCAGTACTTC.

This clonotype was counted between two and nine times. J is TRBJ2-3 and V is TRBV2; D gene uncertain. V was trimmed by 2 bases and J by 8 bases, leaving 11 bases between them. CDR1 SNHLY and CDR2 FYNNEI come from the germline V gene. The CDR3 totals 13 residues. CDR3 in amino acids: CASSEKGRITQYF. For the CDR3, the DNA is TGTGCCAGCAGTGAAAAGGGTAGAATTACGCAGTATTTT.

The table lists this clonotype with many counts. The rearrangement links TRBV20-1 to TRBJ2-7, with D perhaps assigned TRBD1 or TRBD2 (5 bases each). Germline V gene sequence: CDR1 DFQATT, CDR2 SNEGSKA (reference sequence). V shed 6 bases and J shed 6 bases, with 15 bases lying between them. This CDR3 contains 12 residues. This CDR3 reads CSATGTKSEQYF. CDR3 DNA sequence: TGCAGTGCAACCGGGACGAAGAGCGAGCAGTACTTC.

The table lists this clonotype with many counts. CDR3: CASSSGTHQETQYF. The CDR3, as DNA: TGCGCCAGCAGTTCCGGGACACATCAAGAGACCCAGTACTTC. This chain joins TRBV4-1 and TRBJ2-5, with D possibly being TRBD1 (6 bases). CDR3 length: 14 amino acids. Germline V gene lookup returns CDR1 MGHRA and CDR2 YSYEKL. V was pared by 6 bases and J by 2 bases, with 13 bases between.

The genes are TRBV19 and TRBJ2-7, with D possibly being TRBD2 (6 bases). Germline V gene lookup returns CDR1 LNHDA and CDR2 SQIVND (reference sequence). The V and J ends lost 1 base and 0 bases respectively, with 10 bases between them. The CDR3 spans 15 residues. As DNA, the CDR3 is TGTGCCAGTAGTATAGGGATGGACTACTCCTACGAGCAGTACTTC. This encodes CASSIGMDYSYEQYF.

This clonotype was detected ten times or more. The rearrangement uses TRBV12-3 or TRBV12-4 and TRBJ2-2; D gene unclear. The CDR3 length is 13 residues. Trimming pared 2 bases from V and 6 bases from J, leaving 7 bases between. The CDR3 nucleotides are TGTGCCAGCAGTTTAAGGCAGCCCGGGGAGCTGTTTTTT. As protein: CASSLRQPGELFF.

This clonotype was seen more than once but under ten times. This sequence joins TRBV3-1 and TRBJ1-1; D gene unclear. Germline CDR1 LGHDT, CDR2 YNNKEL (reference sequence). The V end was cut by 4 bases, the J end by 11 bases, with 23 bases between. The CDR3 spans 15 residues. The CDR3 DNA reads TGTGCCAGCAGCCCCGGGCCGTCGTCCCTTTATGACGCTTTCTTT. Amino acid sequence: CASSPGPSSLYDAFF. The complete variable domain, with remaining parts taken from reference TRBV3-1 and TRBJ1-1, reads DTAVSQTPKYLVTQMGNDKSIKCEQNLGHDTMYWYKQDSKKFLKIMFSYNNKELIINETVPNRFSPKSPDKAHLNLHINSLELGDSAVYFCASSPGPSSLYDAFFGQGTRLTVV.

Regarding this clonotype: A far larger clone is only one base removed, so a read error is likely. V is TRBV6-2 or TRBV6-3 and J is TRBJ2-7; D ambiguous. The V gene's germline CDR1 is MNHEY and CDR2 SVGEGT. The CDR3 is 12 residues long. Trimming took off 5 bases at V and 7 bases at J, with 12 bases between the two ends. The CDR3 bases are TGTGCCAGCAGTAGCCTCATATGGGAGCAGTACTTC. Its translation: CASSSLIWEQYF.

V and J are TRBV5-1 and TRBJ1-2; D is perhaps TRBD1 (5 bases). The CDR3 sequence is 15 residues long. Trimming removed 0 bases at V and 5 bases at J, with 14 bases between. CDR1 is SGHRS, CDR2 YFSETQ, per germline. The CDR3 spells CASSLGDAALYGYTF. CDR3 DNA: TGCGCCAGCAGCTTGGGGGACGCGGCCCTTTATGGCTACACCTTC.